This T cell receptor beta chain was captured in a study of T cell responses to AZD1222 COVID-19 vaccine. Libraries were prepared by immunoSEQ multiplex PCR; TCRdb keeps only in-frame clonotypes and omits some of them. The table has 150,000 to 200,000 clones, 92% seen once. To note about this clone: Its antigen is still unknown.

Overall study results and limits: Within unmutated variant regions lay the reported targets of nearly half of spike-specific TCRs. Donors were chiefly white British, with a greater number of females, and clonal diversity was perhaps underestimated. At 160-218 and 743-854, vaccine-associated CD4 TCRs were dominant, and they spanned spike. AZD1222 recipients seropositive at baseline numbered only five to seven.

V gave up 9 bases and J gave up 0 bases, with 15 bases separating them. CDR1 SGHNT and CDR2 YYREEE come from the germline V gene (reference sequence). The CDR3 runs 15 residues. The TCR was taken from an adult in good health. This sample comprised peripheral blood, obtained on day 0 of AZD1222 vaccination. The chain uses TRBV5-4 and TRBJ2-2, with D perhaps TRBD2 (6 bases). The CDR3 here is CATTWGGPNTGELFF. The CDR3 DNA follows: TGTGCCACCACCTGGGGAGGACCGAACACCGGGGAGCTGTTTTTT. Looking up the rest from reference TRBV5-4 and TRBJ2-2 gives the full variable domain: ETGVTQSPTHLIKTRGQQVTLRCSSQSGHNTVSWYQQALGQGPQFIFQYYREEENGRGNFPPRFSGLQFPNYSSELNVNALELDDSALYLCATTWGGPNTGELFFGEGSRLTVL.